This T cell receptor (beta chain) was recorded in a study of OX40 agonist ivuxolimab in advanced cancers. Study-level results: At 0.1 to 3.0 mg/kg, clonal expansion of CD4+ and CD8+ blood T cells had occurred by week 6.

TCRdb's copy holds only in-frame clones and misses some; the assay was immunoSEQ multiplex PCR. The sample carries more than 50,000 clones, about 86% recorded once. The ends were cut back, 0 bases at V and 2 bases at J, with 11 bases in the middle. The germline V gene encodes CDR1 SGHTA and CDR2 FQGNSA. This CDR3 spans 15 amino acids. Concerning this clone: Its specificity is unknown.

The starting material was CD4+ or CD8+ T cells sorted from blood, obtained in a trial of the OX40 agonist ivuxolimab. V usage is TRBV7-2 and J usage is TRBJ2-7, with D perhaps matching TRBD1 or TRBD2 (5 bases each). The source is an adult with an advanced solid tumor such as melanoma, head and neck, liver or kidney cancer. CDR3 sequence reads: CASSLAGTVTYEQYF. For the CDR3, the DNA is TGTGCCAGCAGCTTAGCCGGGACGGTTACCTACGAGCAGTACTTC.